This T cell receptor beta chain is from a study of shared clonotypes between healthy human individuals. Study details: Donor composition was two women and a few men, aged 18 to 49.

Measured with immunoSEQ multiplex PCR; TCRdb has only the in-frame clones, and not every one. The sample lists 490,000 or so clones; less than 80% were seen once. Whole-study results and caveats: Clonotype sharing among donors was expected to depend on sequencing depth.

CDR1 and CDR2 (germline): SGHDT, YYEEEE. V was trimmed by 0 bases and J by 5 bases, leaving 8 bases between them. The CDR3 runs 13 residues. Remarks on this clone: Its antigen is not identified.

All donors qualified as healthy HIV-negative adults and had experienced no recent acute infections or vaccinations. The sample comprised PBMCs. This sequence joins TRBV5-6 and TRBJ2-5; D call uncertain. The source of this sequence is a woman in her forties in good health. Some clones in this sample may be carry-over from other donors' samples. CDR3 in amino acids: CASSLGVRETQYF. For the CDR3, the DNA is TGTGCCAGCAGCTTGGGGGTTCGGGAGACCCAGTACTTC.